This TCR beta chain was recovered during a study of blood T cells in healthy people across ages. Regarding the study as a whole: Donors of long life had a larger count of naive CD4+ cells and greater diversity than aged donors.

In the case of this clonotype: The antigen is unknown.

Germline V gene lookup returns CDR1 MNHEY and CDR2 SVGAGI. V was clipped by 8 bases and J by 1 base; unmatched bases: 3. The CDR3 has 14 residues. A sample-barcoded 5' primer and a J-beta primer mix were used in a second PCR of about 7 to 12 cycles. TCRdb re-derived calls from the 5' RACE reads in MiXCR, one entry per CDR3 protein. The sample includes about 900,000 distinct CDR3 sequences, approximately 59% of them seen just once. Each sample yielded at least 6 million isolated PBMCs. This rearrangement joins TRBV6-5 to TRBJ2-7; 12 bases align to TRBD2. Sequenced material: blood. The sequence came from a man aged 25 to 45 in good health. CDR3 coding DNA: TGTGCCAGCTGGACTAGCGGGGTATCCTACGAGCAGTACTTC. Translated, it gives CASWTSGVSYEQYF.